This T cell receptor (beta chain) originates from a study of shared clonotypes between healthy human individuals. About the research overall: A couple of women and a few men aged 18 to 49 made up the donors. Study conclusions and caveats: In general, naive subsets displayed greater estimated richness than memory subsets did. Some clonotypes were shared by all four sorted-subset donors, while others were not shared. The non-shared ones had lower generation probabilities than the shared ones.

DNA at around 200 ng, approximately 30,000 T cell genomes, went into sorted-subset replicate PCRs. This table comes from immunoSEQ multiplex PCR, and its TCRdb copy is limited to in-frame clones, with some not included. The sample has about a million clones, less than 85% seen once. As for this clone: No antigen is known for it.

This CDR3 comprises 12 residues. Trimming removed 4 bases from V and 6 bases from J, with 9 bases in between. Germline-derived CDR1 and CDR2 are SGDLS and YYNGEE. The chain joins TRBV9 to TRBJ2-3; D gene uncertain. The source material was memory CD4+ T cells sorted from blood. The subset here: CD45RA-negative fraction. This TCR was recovered from a man younger than 30 in good health. The CDR3 loop is CASSSSLDTQYF. CDR3 nucleotides: TGTGCCAGCAGCTCCTCATTGGATACGCAGTATTTT.